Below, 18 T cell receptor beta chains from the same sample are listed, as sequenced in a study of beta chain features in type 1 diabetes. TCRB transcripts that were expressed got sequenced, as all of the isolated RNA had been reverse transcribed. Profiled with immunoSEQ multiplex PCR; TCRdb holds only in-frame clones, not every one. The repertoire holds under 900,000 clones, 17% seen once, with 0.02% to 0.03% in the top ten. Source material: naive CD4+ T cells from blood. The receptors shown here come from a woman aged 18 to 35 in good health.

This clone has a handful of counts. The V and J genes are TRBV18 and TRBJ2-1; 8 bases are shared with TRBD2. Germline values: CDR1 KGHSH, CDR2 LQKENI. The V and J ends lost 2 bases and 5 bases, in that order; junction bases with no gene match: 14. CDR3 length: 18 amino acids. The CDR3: CASSPTMGKGLENNEQFF. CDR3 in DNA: TGTGCCAGCTCACCAACCATGGGGAAGGGACTAGAGAACAATGAGCAGTTCTTC.

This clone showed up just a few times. The CDR3, as DNA: TGTGCCAGCTCCCATGCTAAGGATCTTCTAGCGGGAAGTACCGGGGAGCTGTTTTTT. Protein sequence: CASSHAKDLLAGSTGELFF. The chain combines TRBV18 with TRBJ2-2; 9 nucleotides line up with TRBD2. In germline, CDR1 is KGHSH, CDR2 LQKENI. The trim removed 6 bases at V and 5 bases at J, leaving 19 bases unmatched. This CDR3 has 19 residues.

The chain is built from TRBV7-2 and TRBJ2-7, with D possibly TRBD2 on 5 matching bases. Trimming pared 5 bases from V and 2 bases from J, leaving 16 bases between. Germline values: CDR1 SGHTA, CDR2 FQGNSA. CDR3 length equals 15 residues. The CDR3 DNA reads TGTGCCAGCAGCAGGTTTCGGGATCAACCCTACGAGCAGTACTTC. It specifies CASSRFRDQPYEQYF.

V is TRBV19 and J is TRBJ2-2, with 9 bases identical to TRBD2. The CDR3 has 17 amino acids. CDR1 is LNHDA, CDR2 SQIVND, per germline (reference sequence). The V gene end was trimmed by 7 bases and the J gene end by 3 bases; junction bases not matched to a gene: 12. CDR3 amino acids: CASTLSEAGGHTGELFF. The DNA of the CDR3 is TGTGCCAGTACCCTGAGCGAAGCGGGAGGCCACACCGGGGAGCTGTTTTTT.

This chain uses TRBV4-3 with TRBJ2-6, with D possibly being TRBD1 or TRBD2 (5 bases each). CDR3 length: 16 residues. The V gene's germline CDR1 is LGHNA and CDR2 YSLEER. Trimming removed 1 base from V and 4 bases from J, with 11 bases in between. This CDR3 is CASSQGMGVGANVLTF. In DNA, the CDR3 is TGCGCCAGCAGCCAAGGGATGGGGGTCGGGGCCAACGTCCTGACTTTC.

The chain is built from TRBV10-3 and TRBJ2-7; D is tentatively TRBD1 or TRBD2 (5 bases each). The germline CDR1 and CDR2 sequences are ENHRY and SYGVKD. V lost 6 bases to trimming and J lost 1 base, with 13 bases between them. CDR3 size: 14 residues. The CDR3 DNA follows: TGTGCCATCAGCCCGGGACGGCAGTCCTACGAGCAGTACTTC. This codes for CAISPGRQSYEQYF.

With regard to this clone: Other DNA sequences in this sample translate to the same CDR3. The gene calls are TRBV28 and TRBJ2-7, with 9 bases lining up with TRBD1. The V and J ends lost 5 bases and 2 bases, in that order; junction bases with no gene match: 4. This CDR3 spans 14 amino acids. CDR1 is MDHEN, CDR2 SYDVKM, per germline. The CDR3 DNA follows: TGTGCCAGCAGTCGCCGGGACAGGGCCTACGAGCAGTACTTC. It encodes CASSRRDRAYEQYF.

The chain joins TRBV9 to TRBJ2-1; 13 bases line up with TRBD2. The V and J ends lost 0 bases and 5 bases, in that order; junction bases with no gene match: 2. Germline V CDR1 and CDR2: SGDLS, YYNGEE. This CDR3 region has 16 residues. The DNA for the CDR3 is TGTGCCAGCAGCGTAGAACTAGCGGGAGGGGACAATGAGCAGTTCTTC. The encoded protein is CASSVELAGGDNEQFF.

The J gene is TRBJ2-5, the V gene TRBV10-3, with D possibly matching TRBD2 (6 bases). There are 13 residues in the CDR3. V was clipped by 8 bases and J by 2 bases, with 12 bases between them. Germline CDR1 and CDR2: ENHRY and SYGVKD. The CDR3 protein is CAIGGTAQETQYF. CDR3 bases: TGTGCCATCGGGGGGACCGCTCAAGAGACCCAGTACTTC.

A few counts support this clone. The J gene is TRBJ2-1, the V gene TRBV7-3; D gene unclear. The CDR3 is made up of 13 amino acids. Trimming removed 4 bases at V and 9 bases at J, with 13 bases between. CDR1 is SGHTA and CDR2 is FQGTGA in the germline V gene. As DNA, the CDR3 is TGTGCCAGCAGCTCCCCGGGCCAGAGTGAGCAGTTCTTC. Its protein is CASSSPGQSEQFF. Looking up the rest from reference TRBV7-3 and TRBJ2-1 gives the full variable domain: GAGVSQTPSNKVTEKGKYVELRCDPISGHTALYWYRQSLGQGPEFLIYFQGTGAADDSGLPNDRFFAVRPEGSVSTLKIQRTERGDSAVYLCASSSPGQSEQFFGPGTRLTVL.

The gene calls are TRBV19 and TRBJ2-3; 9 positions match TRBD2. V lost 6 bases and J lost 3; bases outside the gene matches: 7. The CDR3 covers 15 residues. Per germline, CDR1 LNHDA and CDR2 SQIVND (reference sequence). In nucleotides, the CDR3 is TGTGCCAGTAGCAACCTAGCGGGGCCTACAGATACGCAGTATTTT. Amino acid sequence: CASSNLAGPTDTQYF.

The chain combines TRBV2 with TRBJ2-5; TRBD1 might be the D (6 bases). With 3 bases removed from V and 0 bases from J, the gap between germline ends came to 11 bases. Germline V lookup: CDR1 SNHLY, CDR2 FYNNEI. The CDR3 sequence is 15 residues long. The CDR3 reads CASSDQGPYQETQYF. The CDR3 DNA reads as TGTGCCAGCAGTGACCAGGGGCCATACCAAGAGACCCAGTACTTC.

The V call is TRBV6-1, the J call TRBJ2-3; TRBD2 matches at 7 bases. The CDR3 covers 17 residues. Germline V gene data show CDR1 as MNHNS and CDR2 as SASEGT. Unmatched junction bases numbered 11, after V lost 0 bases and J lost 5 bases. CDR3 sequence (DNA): TGTGCCAGCAGTGAAGCGGGGGGGACCAATTTTGGAGATACGCAGTATTTT. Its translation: CASSEAGGTNFGDTQYF.

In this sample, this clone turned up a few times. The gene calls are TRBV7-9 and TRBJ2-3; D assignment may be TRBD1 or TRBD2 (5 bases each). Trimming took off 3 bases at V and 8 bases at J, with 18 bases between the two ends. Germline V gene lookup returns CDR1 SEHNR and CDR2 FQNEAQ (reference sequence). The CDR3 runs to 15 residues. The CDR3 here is CASSFLGPRGGTQYF. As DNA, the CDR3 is TGTGCCAGCAGCTTCCTAGGGCCCCGGGGCGGTACGCAGTATTTT.

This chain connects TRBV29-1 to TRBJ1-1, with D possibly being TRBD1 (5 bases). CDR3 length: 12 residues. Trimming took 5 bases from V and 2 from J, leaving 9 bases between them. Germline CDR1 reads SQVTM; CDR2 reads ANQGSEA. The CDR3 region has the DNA TGCAGCGTTCAGGGCGGAAACACTGAAGCTTTCTTT. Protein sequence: CSVQGGNTEAFF.

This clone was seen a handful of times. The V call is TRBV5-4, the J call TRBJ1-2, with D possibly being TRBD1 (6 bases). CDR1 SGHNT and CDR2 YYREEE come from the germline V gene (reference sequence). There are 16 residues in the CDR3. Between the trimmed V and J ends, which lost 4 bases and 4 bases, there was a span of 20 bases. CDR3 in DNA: TGTGCCAGCAGCAGGACCGGGGGCTTGGGGCCCTATGGCTACACCTTC. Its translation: CASSRTGGLGPYGYTF.

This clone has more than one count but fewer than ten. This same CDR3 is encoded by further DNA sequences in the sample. The DNA of the CDR3 is TGTGCCAGTAGTATCAGTGGGCGGGAGACCCAGTACTTC. Translated: CASSISGRETQYF. The V gene is TRBV19, the J gene TRBJ2-5, with D hard to call. This CDR3 comprises 13 residues. Between the trimmed V and J ends, which lost 3 bases and 5 bases, there was a span of 10 bases. Germline loops: CDR1 LNHDA, CDR2 SQIVND (reference sequence).

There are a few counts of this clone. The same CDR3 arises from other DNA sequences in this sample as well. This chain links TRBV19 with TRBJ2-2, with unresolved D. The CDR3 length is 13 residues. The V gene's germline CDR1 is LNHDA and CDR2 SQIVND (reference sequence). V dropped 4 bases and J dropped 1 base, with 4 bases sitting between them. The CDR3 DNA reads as TGTGCCAGTAGTACACAGAACACCGGGGAGCTGTTTTTT. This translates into CASSTQNTGELFF. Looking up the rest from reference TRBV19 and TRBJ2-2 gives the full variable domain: DGGITQSPKYLFRKEGQNVTLSCEQNLNHDAMYWYRQDPGQGLRLIYYSQIVNDFQKGDIAEGYSVSREKKESFPLTVTSAQKNPTAFYLCASSTQNTGELFFGEGSRLTVL.